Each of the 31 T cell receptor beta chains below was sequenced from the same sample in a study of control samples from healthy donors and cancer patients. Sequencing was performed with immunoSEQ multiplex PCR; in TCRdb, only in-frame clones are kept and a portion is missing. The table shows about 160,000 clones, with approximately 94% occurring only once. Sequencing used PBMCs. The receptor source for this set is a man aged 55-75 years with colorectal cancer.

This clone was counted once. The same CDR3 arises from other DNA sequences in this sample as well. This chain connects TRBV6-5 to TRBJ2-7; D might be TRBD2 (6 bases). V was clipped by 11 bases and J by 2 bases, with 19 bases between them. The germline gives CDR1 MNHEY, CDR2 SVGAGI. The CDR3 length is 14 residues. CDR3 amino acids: CAVTGGVGTYEQYF. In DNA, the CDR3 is TGTGCCGTTACCGGAGGGGTTGGCACCTACGAGCAGTACTTC.

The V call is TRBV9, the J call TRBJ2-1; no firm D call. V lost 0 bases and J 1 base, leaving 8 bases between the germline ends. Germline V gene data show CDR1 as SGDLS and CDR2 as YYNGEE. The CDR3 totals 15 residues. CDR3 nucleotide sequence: TGTGCCAGCAGCGTAGCTTTGGGTTCCTACAATGAGCAGTTCTTC. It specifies CASSVALGSYNEQFF. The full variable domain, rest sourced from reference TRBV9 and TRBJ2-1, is DSGVTQTPKHLITATGQRVTLRCSPRSGDLSVYWYQQSLDQGLQFLIQYYNGEERAKGNILERFSAQQFPDLHSELNLSSLELGDSALYFCASSVALGSYNEQFFGPGTRLTVL.

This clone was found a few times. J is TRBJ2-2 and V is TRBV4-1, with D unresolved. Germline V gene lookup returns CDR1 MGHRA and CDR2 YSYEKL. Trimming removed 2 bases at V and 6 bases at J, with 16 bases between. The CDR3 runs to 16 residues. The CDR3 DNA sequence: TGCGCCAGCAGCCAACCGACTGCGACTCCTCCCGGGGAGCTGTTTTTT. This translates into CASSQPTATPPGELFF.

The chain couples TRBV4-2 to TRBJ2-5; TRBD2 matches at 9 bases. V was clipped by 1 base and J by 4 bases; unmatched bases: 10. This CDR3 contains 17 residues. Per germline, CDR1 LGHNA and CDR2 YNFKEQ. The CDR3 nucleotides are TGTGCCAGCAGCCAAGGGACGGCAGCGGGGGGTTTAGAGACCCAGTACTTC. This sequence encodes CASSQGTAAGGLETQYF.

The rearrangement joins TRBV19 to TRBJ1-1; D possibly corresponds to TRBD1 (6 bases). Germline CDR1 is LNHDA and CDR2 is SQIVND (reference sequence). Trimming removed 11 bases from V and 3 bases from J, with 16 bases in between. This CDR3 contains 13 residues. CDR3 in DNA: TGTGCCCCGATAGGGGGGGCGCACACTGAAGCTTTCTTT. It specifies CAPIGGAHTEAFF.

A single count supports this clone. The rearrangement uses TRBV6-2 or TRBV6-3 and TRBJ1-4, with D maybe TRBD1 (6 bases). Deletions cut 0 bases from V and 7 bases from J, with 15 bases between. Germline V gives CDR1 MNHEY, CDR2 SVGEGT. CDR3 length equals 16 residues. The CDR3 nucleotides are TGTGCCAGCAGTTACTCGTCGAGGGGGTCGGGTGAAAAACTGTTTTTT. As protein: CASSYSSRGSGEKLFF.

CDR3 in DNA: TGTGCCACCAGCAGAGAAGGGACCCGATTTGGCCCCACAGATACGCAGTATTTT. Protein: CATSREGTRFGPTDTQYF. The J gene is TRBJ2-3, the V gene TRBV15; perhaps D is TRBD1 or TRBD2 (5 bases each). V dropped 0 bases and J dropped 2 bases, with 18 bases sitting between them. Germline CDR1 reads LNHNV; CDR2 reads YYDKDF (reference sequence). This CDR3 is built from 18 residues.

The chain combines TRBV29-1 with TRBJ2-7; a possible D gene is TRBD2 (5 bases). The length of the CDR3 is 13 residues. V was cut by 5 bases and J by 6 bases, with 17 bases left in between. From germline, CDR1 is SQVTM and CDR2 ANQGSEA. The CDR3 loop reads CSVRGILESEQYF. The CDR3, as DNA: TGCAGCGTTCGGGGAATTTTAGAATCCGAGCAGTACTTC.

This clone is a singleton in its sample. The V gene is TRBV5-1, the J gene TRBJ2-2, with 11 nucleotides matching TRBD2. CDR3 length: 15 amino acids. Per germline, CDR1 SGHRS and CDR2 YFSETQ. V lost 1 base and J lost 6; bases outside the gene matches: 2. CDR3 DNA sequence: TGCGCCAGCAGCTTGCTAGCGGGGGGCGCCGGGGAGCTGTTTTTT. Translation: CASSLLAGGAGELFF.

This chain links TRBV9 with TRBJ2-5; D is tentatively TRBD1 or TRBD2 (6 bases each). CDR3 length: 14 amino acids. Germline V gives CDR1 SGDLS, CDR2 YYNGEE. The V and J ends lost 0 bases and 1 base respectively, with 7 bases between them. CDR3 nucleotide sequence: TGTGCCAGCAGCGTAGCGGGGGCCCAAGAGACCCAGTACTTC. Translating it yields CASSVAGAQETQYF.

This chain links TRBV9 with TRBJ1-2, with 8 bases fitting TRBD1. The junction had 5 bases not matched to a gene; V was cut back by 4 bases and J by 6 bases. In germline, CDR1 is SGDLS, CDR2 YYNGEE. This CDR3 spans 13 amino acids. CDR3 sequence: CASSPRQGNGYTF. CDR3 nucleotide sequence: TGTGCCAGCAGCCCCCGACAGGGGAATGGCTACACCTTC.

CDR3 bases: TGTGCCTGGAGTGTGTCCCAGACGAACACCGGGGAGCTGTTTTTT. Amino acids: CAWSVSQTNTGELFF. The V gene is TRBV30, the J gene TRBJ2-2; D remains ambiguous. This CDR3 contains 15 residues. V was clipped by 0 bases and J by 0 bases, with 8 bases between them. Germline CDR1 GTSNPN, CDR2 SVGIG (reference sequence).

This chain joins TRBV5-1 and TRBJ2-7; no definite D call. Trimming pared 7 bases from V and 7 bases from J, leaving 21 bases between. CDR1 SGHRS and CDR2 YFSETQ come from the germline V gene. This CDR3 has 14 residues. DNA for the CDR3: TGCGCCAGCCAATATACCCCATATGACGGGGAGCAGTACTTC. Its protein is CASQYTPYDGEQYF.

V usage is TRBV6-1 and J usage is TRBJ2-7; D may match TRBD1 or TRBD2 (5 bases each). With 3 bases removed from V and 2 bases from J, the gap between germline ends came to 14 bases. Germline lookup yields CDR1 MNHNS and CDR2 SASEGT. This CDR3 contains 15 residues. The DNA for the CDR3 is TGTGCCAGCAGTGAGGCCGGGACGGTGACCTACGAGCAGTACTTC. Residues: CASSEAGTVTYEQYF.

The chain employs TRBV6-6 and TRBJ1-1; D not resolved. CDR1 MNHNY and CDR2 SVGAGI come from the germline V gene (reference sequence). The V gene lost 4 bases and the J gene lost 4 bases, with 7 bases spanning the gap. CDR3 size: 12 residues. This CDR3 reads CASSSRSTEAFF. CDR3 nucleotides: TGTGCCAGCAGTTCCCGGAGCACTGAAGCTTTCTTT.

The CDR3 loop is CASSLPGAQGLADEQYF. CDR3 sequence (DNA): TGTGCCAGCAGCCTACCCGGTGCCCAGGGACTAGCGGATGAGCAGTACTTC. V and J are TRBV28 and TRBJ2-7, with 11 bases lining up with TRBD2. The CDR3 is 17 amino acids. Germline V gene lookup returns CDR1 MDHEN and CDR2 SYDVKM. After removal of 6 bases from V and 7 bases from J, the junction contained 17 bases not matched to a gene. Combining the CDR3 with reference TRBV28 and TRBJ2-7 gives the whole variable domain DVKVTQSSRYLVKRTGEKVFLECVQDMDHENMFWYRQDPGLGLRLIYFSYDVKMKEKGDIPEGYSVSREKKERFSLILESASTNQTSMYLCASSLPGAQGLADEQYFGPGTRLTVT.

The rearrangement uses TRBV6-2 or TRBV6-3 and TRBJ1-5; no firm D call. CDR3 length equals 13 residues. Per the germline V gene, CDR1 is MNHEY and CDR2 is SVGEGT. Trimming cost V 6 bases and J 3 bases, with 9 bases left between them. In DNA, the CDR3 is TGTGCCAGCAGCCCCGGGTACAATCAGCCCCAGCATTTT. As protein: CASSPGYNQPQHF.

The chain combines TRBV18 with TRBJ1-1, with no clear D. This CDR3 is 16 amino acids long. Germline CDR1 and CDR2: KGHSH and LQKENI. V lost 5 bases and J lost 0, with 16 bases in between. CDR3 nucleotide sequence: TGTGCCAGCTCATTTTCTTCGCGGACGTTGAACACTGAAGCTTTCTTT. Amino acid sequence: CASSFSSRTLNTEAFF.

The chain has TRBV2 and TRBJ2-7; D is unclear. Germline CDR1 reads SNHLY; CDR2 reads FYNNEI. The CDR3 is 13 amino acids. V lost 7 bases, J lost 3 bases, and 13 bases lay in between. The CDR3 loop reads CASNLYPNYEQYF. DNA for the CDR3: TGTGCCAGCAATCTCTACCCGAACTACGAGCAGTACTTC.

In DNA, the CDR3 is TGTGCCAGCAGCTTAGCGAAAGGGGGCGGCTATGGCTACACCTTC. Its protein product is CASSLAKGGGYGYTF. The gene calls are TRBV7-2 and TRBJ1-2; 7 positions match TRBD1. Trimming at V came to 0 bases and at J to 4 bases, leaving 5 bases not matched to a gene. The CDR3 extends over 15 amino acids. CDR1 and CDR2 from the germline V gene are SGHTA and FQGNSA.

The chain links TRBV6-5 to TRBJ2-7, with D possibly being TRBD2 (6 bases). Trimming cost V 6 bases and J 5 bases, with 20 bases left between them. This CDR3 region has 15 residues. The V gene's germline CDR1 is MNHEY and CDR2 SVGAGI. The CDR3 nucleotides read TGTGCCAGCAGGGGTTTGGGAGGTCCTAGGGACGAGCAGTACTTC. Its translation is CASRGLGGPRDEQYF.

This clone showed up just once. CDR3 sequence reads: CASSPQGSQADTQYF. The DNA of the CDR3 is TGTGCCAGTAGTCCCCAGGGTTCCCAGGCAGATACGCAGTATTTT. This rearrangement joins TRBV19 to TRBJ2-3, with D possibly TRBD1 on 5 matching bases. Germline V gene lookup returns CDR1 LNHDA and CDR2 SQIVND (reference sequence). V was pared by 5 bases and J by 4 bases, with 16 bases between. This CDR3 region has 15 residues.

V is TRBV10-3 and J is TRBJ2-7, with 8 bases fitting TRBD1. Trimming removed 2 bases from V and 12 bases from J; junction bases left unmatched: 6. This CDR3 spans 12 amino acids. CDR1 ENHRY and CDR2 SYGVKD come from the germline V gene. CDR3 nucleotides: TGTGCCATCAGTGAGGACAGGGGAGGTGGGTACTTC. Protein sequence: CAISEDRGGGYF.

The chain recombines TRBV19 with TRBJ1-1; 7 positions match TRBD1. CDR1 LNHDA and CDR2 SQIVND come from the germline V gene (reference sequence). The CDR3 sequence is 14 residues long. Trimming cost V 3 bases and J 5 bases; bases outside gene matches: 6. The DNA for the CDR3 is TGTGCCAGTAGTATGAGGACAGGAGGGACTGAAGCTTTCTTT. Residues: CASSMRTGGTEAFF. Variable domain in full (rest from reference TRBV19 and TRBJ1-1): DGGITQSPKYLFRKEGQNVTLSCEQNLNHDAMYWYRQDPGQGLRLIYYSQIVNDFQKGDIAEGYSVSREKKESFPLTVTSAQKNPTAFYLCASSMRTGGTEAFFGQGTRLTVV.

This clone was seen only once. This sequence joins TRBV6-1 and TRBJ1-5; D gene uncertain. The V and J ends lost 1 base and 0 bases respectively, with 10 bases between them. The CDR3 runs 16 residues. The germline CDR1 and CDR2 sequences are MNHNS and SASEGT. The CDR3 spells CASSEVRAVSNQPQHF. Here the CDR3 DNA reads TGTGCCAGCAGTGAAGTAAGGGCAGTTAGCAATCAGCCCCAGCATTTT.

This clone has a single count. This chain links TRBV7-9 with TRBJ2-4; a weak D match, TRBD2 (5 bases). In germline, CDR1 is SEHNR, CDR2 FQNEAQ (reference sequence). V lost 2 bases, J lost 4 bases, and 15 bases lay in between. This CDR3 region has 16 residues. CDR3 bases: TGTGCCAGCAGCTTAAGCCCTCCCGGGGATAAAAACATTCAGTACTTC. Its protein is CASSLSPPGDKNIQYF.

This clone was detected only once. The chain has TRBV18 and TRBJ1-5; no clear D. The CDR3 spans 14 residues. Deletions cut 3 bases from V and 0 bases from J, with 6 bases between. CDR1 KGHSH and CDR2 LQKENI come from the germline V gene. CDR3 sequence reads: CASSPLSSNQPQHF. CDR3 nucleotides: TGTGCCAGCTCACCTCTCAGTAGCAATCAGCCCCAGCATTTT.

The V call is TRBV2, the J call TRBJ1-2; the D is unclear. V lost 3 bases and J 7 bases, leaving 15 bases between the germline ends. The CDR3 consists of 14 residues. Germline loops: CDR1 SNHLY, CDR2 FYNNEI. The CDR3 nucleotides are TGTGCCAGCAGTGATTCCTGGAGACATTCTGGCTACACCTTC. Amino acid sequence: CASSDSWRHSGYTF.

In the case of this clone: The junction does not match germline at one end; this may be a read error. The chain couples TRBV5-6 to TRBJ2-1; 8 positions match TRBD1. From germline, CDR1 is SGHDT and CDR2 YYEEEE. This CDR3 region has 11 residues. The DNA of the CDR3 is TGTGCCAGCAGCCGGACAGGGCGTATGCTCTTC. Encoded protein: CASSRTGRMLF.

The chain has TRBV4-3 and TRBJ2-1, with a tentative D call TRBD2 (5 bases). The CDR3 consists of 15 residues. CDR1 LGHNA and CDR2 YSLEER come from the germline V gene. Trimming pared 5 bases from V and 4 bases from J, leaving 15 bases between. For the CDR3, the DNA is TGCGCCAGCAGCGAAAAAGGACTGTCGTACAATGAGCAGTTCTTC. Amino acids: CASSEKGLSYNEQFF.

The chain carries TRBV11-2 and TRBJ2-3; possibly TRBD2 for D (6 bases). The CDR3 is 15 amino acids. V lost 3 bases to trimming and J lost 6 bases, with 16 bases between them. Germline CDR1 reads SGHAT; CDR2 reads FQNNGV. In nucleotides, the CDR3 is TGTGCCAGCAGCTTCGGGACTCCCAGCGGGGATACGCAGTATTTT. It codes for CASSFGTPSGDTQYF.